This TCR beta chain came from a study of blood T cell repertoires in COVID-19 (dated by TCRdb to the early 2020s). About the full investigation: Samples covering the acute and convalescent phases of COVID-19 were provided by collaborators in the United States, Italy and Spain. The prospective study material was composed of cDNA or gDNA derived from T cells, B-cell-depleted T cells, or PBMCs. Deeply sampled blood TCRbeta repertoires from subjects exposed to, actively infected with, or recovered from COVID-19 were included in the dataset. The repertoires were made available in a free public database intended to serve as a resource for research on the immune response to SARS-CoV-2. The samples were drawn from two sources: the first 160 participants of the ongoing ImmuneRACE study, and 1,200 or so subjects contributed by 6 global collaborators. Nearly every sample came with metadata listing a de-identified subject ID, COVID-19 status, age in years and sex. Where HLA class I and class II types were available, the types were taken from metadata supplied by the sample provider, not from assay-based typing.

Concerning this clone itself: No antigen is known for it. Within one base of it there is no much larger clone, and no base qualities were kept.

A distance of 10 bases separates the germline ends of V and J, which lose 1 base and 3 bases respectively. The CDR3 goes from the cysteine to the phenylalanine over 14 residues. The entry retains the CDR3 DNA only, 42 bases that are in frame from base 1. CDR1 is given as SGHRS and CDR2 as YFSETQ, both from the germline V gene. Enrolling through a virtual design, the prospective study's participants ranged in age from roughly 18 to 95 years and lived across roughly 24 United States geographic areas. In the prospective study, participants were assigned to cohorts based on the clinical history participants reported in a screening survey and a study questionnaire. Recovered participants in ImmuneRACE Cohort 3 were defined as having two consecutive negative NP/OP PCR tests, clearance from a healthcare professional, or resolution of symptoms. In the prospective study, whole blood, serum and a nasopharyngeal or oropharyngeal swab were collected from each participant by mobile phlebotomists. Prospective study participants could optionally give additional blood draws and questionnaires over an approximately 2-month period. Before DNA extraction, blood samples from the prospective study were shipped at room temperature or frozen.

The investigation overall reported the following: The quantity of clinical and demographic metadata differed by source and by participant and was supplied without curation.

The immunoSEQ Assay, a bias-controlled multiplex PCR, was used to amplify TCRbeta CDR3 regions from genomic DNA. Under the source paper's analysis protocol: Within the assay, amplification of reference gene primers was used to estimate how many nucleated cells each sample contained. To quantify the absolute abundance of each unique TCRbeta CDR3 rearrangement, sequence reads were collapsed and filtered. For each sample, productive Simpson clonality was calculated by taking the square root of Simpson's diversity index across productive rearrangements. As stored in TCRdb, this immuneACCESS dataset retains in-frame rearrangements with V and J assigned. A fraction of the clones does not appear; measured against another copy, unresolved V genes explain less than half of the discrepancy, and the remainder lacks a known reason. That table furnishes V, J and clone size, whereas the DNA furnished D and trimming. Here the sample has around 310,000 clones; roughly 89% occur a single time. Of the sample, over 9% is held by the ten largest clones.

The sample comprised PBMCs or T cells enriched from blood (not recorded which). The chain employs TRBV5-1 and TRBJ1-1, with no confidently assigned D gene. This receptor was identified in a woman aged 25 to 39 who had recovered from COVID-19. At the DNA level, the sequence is TGCGCCAGCAGCTTGAGCCCGTTCGACACTGAAGCTTTCTTT. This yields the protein CASSLSPFDTEAFF.